One T cell receptor (beta chain) is described in this entry. The record originates from a study of blood T cell repertoires in COVID-19. The data were produced by immunoSEQ multiplex PCR, yet TCRdb's version contains in-frame clones alone and is incomplete. Seen here are 430,000 or so clones, roughly 90% observed once, and the top ten hold around 1.5%. Membership in each cohort depended on participant-reported clinical history. Someone with COVID-19 had been met by exposed participants within 2 weeks before study entry. Sequenced material: PBMCs or T cells enriched from blood (not recorded which). The receptor was isolated from a woman in her late teens or twenties who had been exposed to COVID-19.

In nucleotides, the CDR3 is TGTGCCAGCAGTTTTGGGGGGGCGACTGAAGCTTTCTTT. Its protein product is CASSFGGATEAFF. The chain has TRBV28 and TRBJ1-1, with a weak D call TRBD1 (6 bases). The germline gives CDR1 MDHEN, CDR2 SYDVKM. Trimming removed 3 bases from V and 5 bases from J, with 10 bases in between. This CDR3 contains 13 residues. The complete variable domain, with remaining parts taken from reference TRBV28 and TRBJ1-1, reads DVKVTQSSRYLVKRTGEKVFLECVQDMDHENMFWYRQDPGLGLRLIYFSYDVKMKEKGDIPEGYSVSREKKERFSLILESASTNQTSMYLCASSFGGATEAFFGQGTRLTVV.